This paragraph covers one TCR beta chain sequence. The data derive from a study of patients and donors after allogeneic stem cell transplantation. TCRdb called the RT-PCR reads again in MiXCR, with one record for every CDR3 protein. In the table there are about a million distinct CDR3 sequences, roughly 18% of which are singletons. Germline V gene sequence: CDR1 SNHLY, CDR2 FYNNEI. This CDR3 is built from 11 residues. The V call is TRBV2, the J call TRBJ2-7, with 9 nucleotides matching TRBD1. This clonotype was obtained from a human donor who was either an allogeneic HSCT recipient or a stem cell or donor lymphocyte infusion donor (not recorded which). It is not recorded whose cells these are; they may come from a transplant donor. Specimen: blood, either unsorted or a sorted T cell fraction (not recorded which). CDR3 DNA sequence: TGTAAGTTGGGACAGGGCCGTGAGCAGTACTTC. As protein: CKLGQGREQYF. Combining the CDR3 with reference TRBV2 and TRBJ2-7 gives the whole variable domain EPEVTQTPSHQVTQMGQEVILRCVPISNHLYFYWYRQILGQKVEFLVSFYNNEISEKSEIFDDQFSVERPDGSNFTLKIRSTKLEDSAMYFCKLGQGREQYFGPGTRLTVT.